This T cell receptor beta chain is from a study of T cell responses to AZD1222 COVID-19 vaccine. Study in general: Timing groups of about 4 and about 12 weeks for second doses were pooled. Study-wide points: Recipients of AZD1222 seropositive at baseline numbered only 6 or 7. Spike-specific TCR breadth and depth were elevated following two AZD1222 doses. Targeting of unmutated variant regions was reportedly seen in nearly half of spike-specific TCRs.

The CDR3 contains 13 residues. Trimming stripped 5 bases from V and 1 base from J, with 7 bases between. Germline assignment: CDR1 MNHEY and CDR2 SVGAGI. The method was immunoSEQ multiplex PCR; TCRdb's version includes in-frame clones alone and lacks a portion of them. The sample lists fewer than 90,000 clones, roughly 88% seen once, with roughly 10% in the top ten. Comment on this clone: What it binds is unknown.

The receptor was isolated from an adult in good health. The chain carries TRBV6-5 and TRBJ2-3; D unclear. Sequencing was performed on peripheral blood, taken on day 0 of AZD1222 vaccination. The CDR3 DNA reads TGTGCCAGCAGTCGCCCTGGCACAGATACGCAGTATTTT. It specifies CASSRPGTDTQYF.